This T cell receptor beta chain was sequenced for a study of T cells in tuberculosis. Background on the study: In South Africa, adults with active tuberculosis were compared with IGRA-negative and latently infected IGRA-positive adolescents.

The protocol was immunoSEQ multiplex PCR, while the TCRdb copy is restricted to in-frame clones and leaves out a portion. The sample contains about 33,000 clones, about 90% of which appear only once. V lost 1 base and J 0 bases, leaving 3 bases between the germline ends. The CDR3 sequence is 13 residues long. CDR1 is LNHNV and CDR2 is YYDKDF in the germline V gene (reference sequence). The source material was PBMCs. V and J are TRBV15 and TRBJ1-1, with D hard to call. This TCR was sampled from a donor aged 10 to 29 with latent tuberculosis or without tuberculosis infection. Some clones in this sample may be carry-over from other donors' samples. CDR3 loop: CATSRVVNTEAFF. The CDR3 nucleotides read TGTGCCACCAGCAGAGTAGTGAACACTGAAGCTTTCTTT.